This is a list of T cell receptor beta chains from one sample in a study of beta chain features in type 1 diabetes. TCRdb's table, derived via immunoSEQ multiplex PCR, lists solely in-frame clones and lacks some. The repertoire holds under 450,000 clones, with about 14% as singletons. The sequencing input was naive CD4+ T cells from blood. The receptors were gathered from a man in his thirties or forties in good health. CDR3s include the opening cysteine and the closing phenylalanine or tryptophan. The D gene is left open where the match is weak. Expanded clones are given a class, and other clones once, few, many or no size at all.

>.|.|TRBV16|TRBJ1-2
CASSQQGSFYYGYTF
TGTGCCAGCAGCCAGCAGGGCAGCTTTTACTATGGCTACACCTTC
>.|many|TRBV13|TRBJ2-1
CASTASRLYNEQFF
TGTGCCAGCACGGCTAGTCGTCTCTACAATGAGCAGTTCTTC
>TRBD2|.|TRBV7-2|TRBJ2-5
CASSLGGRSGETQYF
TGTGCCAGCAGCTTAGGCGGGAGGTCGGGAGAGACCCAGTACTTC
>TRBD1|few|TRBV5-1|TRBJ2-3
CASNRDRSTDTQYF
TGCGCCAGCAACCGGGACAGAAGCACAGATACGCAGTATTTT
>TRBD1|.|TRBV19|TRBJ2-1
CASSSPRDRQPKYEQFF
TGTGCCAGTAGTTCCCCAAGGGACAGACAGCCTAAGTATGAGCAGTTCTTC
>.|many|TRBV5-1|TRBJ2-5
CASSLKETQYF
TGCGCCAGCAGCTTGAAAGAGACCCAGTACTTC
>.|many|TRBV4-3|TRBJ2-4
CASSQGLAKNIQYF
TGCGCCAGCAGCCAGGGACTAGCCAAAAACATTCAGTACTTC
>TRBD2|few|TRBV2|TRBJ2-1
CASIVPSGHRRRLFF
TGTGCCAGCATAGTGCCTAGCGGGCATAGAAGGAGGCTGTTCTTC
>TRBD2|few|TRBV6-5|TRBJ2-5
CASSYGTSGRKETQYF
TGTGCCAGCAGTTACGGCACTAGCGGACGAAAAGAGACCCAGTACTTC
>TRBD2|.|TRBV9|TRBJ2-3
CASSVGGTSASTDTQYF
TGTGCCAGCAGCGTAGGTGGGACTAGCGCATCCACAGATACGCAGTATTTT
>.|few|TRBV15|TRBJ2-7
CATSRDQLPYEQYF
TGTGCCACCAGCAGAGATCAGCTACCCTACGAGCAGTACTTC
>.|few|TRBV7-9|TRBJ2-4
CASSLGEAKNIQYF
TGTGCCAGCAGCTTAGGAGAAGCCAAAAACATTCAGTACTTC
>.|.|TRBV15|TRBJ1-4
CATSREGSPTNEKLFF
TGTGCCACCAGCAGAGAAGGGAGCCCAACTAATGAAAAACTGTTTTTT
>.|few|TRBV4-1|TRBJ2-1
CASSHPSKGREQFF
TGCGCCAGCAGCCATCCCTCAAAAGGGCGGGAGCAGTTCTTC
>.|few|TRBV9|TRBJ2-7
CASSRGLAGYEQYF
TGTGCCAGCAGCAGAGGCCTAGCCGGCTACGAGCAGTACTTC
>.|.|TRBV30|TRBJ2-6
CAWRAGAQTGANVLTF
TGTGCCTGGAGGGCAGGAGCCCAAACTGGGGCCAACGTCCTGACTTTC
>.|.|TRBV30|TRBJ1-1
CAGGRGNTEAFF
TGTGCCGGGGGACGGGGGAACACTGAAGCTTTCTTT
>.|.|TRBV29-1|TRBJ2-5
CSTTREMETQYF
TGCAGCACCACCAGGGAGATGGAGACCCAGTACTTC
>.|many|TRBV5-4|TRBJ2-2
CASSGSSGELFF
TGTGCCAGCAGCGGATCGAGCGGGGAGCTGTTTTTT
>.|.|TRBV7-2|TRBJ2-2
CASSLNLNTGELFF
TGTGCCAGCAGCTTAAACCTTAACACCGGGGAGCTGTTTTTT
>.|.|TRBV21-1|TRBJ2-1
CASSTTSTGTDYNEQFF
TGTGCCAGCAGCACGACTTCGACCGGGACAGACTACAATGAGCAGTTCTTC
>.|.|TRBV5-1|TRBJ2-3
CASSLVGADTQYF
TGCGCCAGCAGCTTGGTTGGGGCAGATACGCAGTATTTT
>.|few|TRBV28|TRBJ2-1
CASSFGGGSYNEQFF
TGTGCCAGCAGTTTCGGCGGAGGTTCCTACAATGAGCAGTTCTTC
>TRBD1|.|TRBV5-4|TRBJ1-2
CASSSGTGFGYTF
TGTGCCAGCAGCTCGGGGACAGGGTTTGGCTACACCTTC
>.|.|TRBV7-9|TRBJ2-5
CASSLLGRHETQYF
TGTGCCAGCAGCTTATTAGGGCGCCACGAGACCCAGTACTTC
>TRBD2|.|TRBV9|TRBJ2-7
CASSSQAAGGAYEQYF
TGTGCCAGCAGCTCCCAAGCAGCGGGGGGAGCCTACGAGCAGTACTTC
>.|few|TRBV9|TRBJ2-5
CASSPRDWYQETQYF
TGTGCCAGCAGCCCCCGGGACTGGTACCAAGAGACCCAGTACTTC
>TRBD2|few|TRBV7-2|TRBJ2-3
CASSKNGLATDTQYF
TGTGCCAGCAGCAAAAACGGACTAGCGACAGATACGCAGTATTTT
>.|.|TRBV4-2|TRBJ1-3
CASSQESGPGNTIYF
TGTGCCAGCAGCCAAGAATCCGGGCCGGGAAACACCATATATTTT
>TRBD1|few|TRBV9|TRBJ1-1
CASSARTGPPEAFF
TGTGCCAGCAGCGCCAGGACAGGCCCTCCTGAAGCTTTCTTT
>TRBD2|few|TRBV10-3|TRBJ2-1
CAISESTGTSGKEERYNEQFF
TGTGCCATCAGTGAGTCGACCGGGACTAGCGGGAAGGAAGAGCGGTACAATGAGCAGTTCTTC
>TRBD1|.|TRBV5-1|TRBJ1-2
CASSTGQGPHYGYTF
TGCGCCAGCAGCACGGGACAGGGTCCCCACTATGGCTACACCTTC